Sequencing of this TCR beta chain was carried out in a study of T cells after yellow fever vaccination. The wider study: Fractions with few cells were prepared using SMART-Seq v4 Ultra Low Input.

Germline V gene lookup returns CDR1 SGHRS and CDR2 YFSETQ. The CDR3 has 13 amino acids. Trimming at V came to 6 bases and at J to 6 bases, leaving 7 bases not matched to a gene. TCRdb analysed the 5' RACE reads with MiXCR anew, one entry per CDR3 protein. The table has 620,000 or so distinct CDR3 sequences, about 12% seen once; the top ten hold more than 13%. Study-wide results and caveats: The secondary response was weaker, and its peak arrived faster, on day 5 versus 15. The CD4 compartment and the CD8 compartment contained a small share of clonotypes in common.

Of note for this clonotype: The target antigen is unknown.

This TCR was sampled from a man aged 30-40 years who received the YFV17D yellow fever vaccine. This specimen consisted of PBMCs, obtained on the day of the yellow fever booster vaccination. This chain connects TRBV5-1 to TRBJ1-1, with 8 bases identical to TRBD1. CDR3 sequence reads: CASTQTGDPEAFF. CDR3 sequence (DNA): TGCGCCAGCACCCAGACAGGGGATCCTGAAGCTTTCTTT.